This T cell receptor (beta chain) was obtained from a study of T cells after yellow fever vaccination. Findings and caveats of the study: In post-booster samples, most primary-vaccination clones reappeared (roughly 96% CD4, over 70% CD8).

TCRdb passed the 5' RACE reads through MiXCR, listing each CDR3 protein once. The sample lists about 32,000 distinct CDR3 sequences, more than 6.5% seen once, with about 22% in the top ten. V lost 2 bases, J lost 0 bases, and 2 bases lay in between. The CDR3 sequence is 14 residues long. Germline V CDR1 and CDR2: MNHEY, SMNVEV (reference sequence). This clonotype was seen repeatedly, ten times or more. The sequences come from PBMCs, either bulk or a sorted T-cell subset (CD4+, CD8+, memory, or dextramer-sorted; not recorded which), collected on the day of the first yellow fever vaccination. The TCR sequence derives from a man younger than 35 who received the YFV17D yellow fever vaccine. V and J are TRBV27 and TRBJ1-6; D unclear. The CDR3 nucleotides are TGTGCCAGCAGTTTAAGCTCCTATAATTCACCCCTCCACTTT. It specifies CASSLSSYNSPLHF.